These 18 T cell receptor beta chains came from one sample sequenced in a study of T cell changes during pregnancy in multiple sclerosis. Data came from immunoSEQ multiplex PCR; TCRdb stores just in-frame clones and leaves some out. The table lists 91,000 or so clones, 80% to 95% of them singletons, with 0.99% in the top ten. Sequenced here: peripheral blood, sampled after pregnancy. These receptors were obtained from a female donor with multiple sclerosis, enrolled in a pregnancy study.

This clone was seen only once. V usage is TRBV19 and J usage is TRBJ2-1; possibly TRBD1 for D (6 bases). Germline V CDR1 and CDR2: LNHDA, SQIVND (reference sequence). The CDR3 has 16 amino acids. The ends were cut back, 5 bases at V and 2 bases at J, with 16 bases in the middle. CDR3 sequence (DNA): TGTGCCAGTAGTCCCCTACTACAGGGCCCCTACAATGAGCAGTTCTTC. Its translation: CASSPLLQGPYNEQFF.

CDR3 in DNA: TGTGCCAGCAGTTTGGGGGGGGCCAATGAGCAGTTCTTC. As protein: CASSLGGANEQFF. The V gene is TRBV27, the J gene TRBJ2-1; the D gene is possibly TRBD2 (7 bases). Germline V gene sequence: CDR1 MNHEY, CDR2 SMNVEV (reference sequence). The CDR3 runs to 13 residues. V was shortened by 3 bases and J by 6 bases, with 9 bases between the two germline ends.

The V and J genes are TRBV4-3 and TRBJ2-7, with 10 bases identical to TRBD2. The CDR3 has 14 amino acids. The V segment lost 8 bases and the J segment 0 bases; nucleotides outside the gene matches: 4. CDR1 is LGHNA and CDR2 is YSLEER in the germline V gene. The CDR3 region is CASAQREGSYEQYF. The CDR3 coding sequence is TGCGCCAGCGCCCAGCGGGAGGGCTCCTACGAGCAGTACTTC.

The chain combines TRBV30 with TRBJ2-7; the D gene is possibly TRBD1 (5 bases). The length of the CDR3 is 13 residues. Germline V CDR1 and CDR2: GTSNPN, SVGIG (reference sequence). Deletions cut 1 base from V and 0 bases from J, with 7 bases between. The CDR3 bases are TGTGCCTGGAGTGGGGGCAGCTCCTACGAGCAGTACTTC. Translated: CAWSGGSSYEQYF.

The chain recombines TRBV19 with TRBJ1-1, with 7 bases matching TRBD1. The V and J ends lost 7 bases and 4 bases, in that order; junction bases with no gene match: 15. The CDR3 has 16 residues. The germline V gene encodes CDR1 LNHDA and CDR2 SQIVND (reference sequence). The DNA for the CDR3 is TGTGCCAGTAAAAAACGGGACAGTAGCGGAGTCACTGAAGCTTTCTTT. It yields the protein CASKKRDSSGVTEAFF.

This sequence joins TRBV7-2 and TRBJ1-1; 8 bases fit TRBD1. CDR3 length: 15 amino acids. Germline V gene sequence: CDR1 SGHTA, CDR2 FQGNSA. The V gene end was trimmed by 5 bases and the J gene end by 1 base; junction bases not matched to a gene: 6. The CDR3 sequence: CASSLRTGTNTEAFF. In nucleotides, the CDR3 is TGTGCCAGCAGCCTGCGGACAGGGACGAACACTGAAGCTTTCTTT.

This clone has only one observation. V is TRBV5-5 and J is TRBJ2-7, with a tentative D call TRBD2 (6 bases). The CDR3 spans 14 residues. In germline, CDR1 is SGHKS, CDR2 YYEKEE (reference sequence). The V gene lost 3 bases and the J gene lost 3 bases, with 13 bases spanning the gap. This CDR3 reads CASSWGWGGYEQYF. CDR3 in DNA: TGTGCCAGCAGCTGGGGGTGGGGAGGCTACGAGCAGTACTTC.

The J gene is TRBJ2-3, the V gene TRBV7-9; weak D call: TRBD2 (6 bases). This CDR3 has 14 residues. Trimming took 5 bases from V and 7 from J, leaving 16 bases between them. Per germline, CDR1 SEHNR and CDR2 FQNEAQ (reference sequence). The CDR3 coding sequence is TGTGCCAGCAGCGGACCCCGGGAGACTAATACGCAGTATTTT. Translated, it gives CASSGPRETNTQYF. The entire variable domain, with the rest obtained from reference TRBV7-9 and TRBJ2-3, is as follows: DTGVSQNPRHKITKRGQNVTFRCDPISEHNRLYWYRQTLGQGPEFLTYFQNEAQLEKSRLLSDRFSAERPKGSFSTLEIQRTEQGDSAMYLCASSGPRETNTQYFGPGTRLTVL.

The chain couples TRBV28 to TRBJ1-5; a possible D gene is TRBD1 (5 bases). The V end was cut by 7 bases, the J end by 4 bases, with 11 bases between. There are 13 residues in the CDR3. Germline loops: CDR1 MDHEN, CDR2 SYDVKM. The CDR3 loop is CASTTTVNQPQHF. Here the CDR3 DNA reads TGTGCCAGCACCACGACAGTAAATCAGCCCCAGCATTTT.

This clone was observed a single time. J is TRBJ1-1 and V is TRBV4-1, with D tentatively TRBD1 (6 bases). The CDR3 runs 17 residues. The germline V gene has CDR1 MGHRA and CDR2 YSYEKL. The V end lost 0 bases, the J end lost 6 bases, and 20 bases lay between the germline ends. This chain's CDR3 is CASSQDPVTGLFAEAFF. CDR3 nucleotide sequence: TGCGCCAGCAGCCAAGATCCTGTAACAGGGTTATTCGCTGAAGCTTTCTTT.

This chain uses TRBV18 with TRBJ1-2, with 8 nucleotides matching TRBD1. Germline CDR1 reads KGHSH; CDR2 reads LQKENI. The CDR3 is 14 residues long. J gave up 3 bases and V 3 bases, and 3 bases lay outside the gene matches. CDR3 bases: TGTGCCAGCTCACCTTCGGACAGGGACTATGGCTACACCTTC. Translating it yields CASSPSDRDYGYTF.

The chain has TRBV7-2 and TRBJ2-3, with 7 bases matching TRBD1. CDR1 and CDR2 (germline): SGHTA, FQGNSA. The CDR3 contains 16 residues. Germline trimming cut 4 bases from V and 6 bases from J; bases unmatched to any gene: 13. The CDR3 sequence is CASSSSGSRGFDTQYF. DNA of the CDR3: TGTGCCAGCAGCTCATCAGGCTCCAGGGGGTTTGATACGCAGTATTTT. Complete variable domain (other parts from reference TRBV7-2 and TRBJ2-3): GAGVSQSPSNKVTEKGKDVELRCDPISGHTALYWYRQSLGQGLEFLIYFQGNSAPDKSGLPSDRFSAERTGGSVSTLTIQRTQQEDSAVYLCASSSSGSRGFDTQYFGPGTRLTVL.

This chain links TRBV27 with TRBJ1-2; D is uncertain. This CDR3 is 13 amino acids long. V shed 7 bases and J shed 3 bases, with 12 bases lying between them. Germline assignment: CDR1 MNHEY and CDR2 SMNVEV (reference sequence). The CDR3 protein is CASMGGEDYGYTF. CDR3 in DNA: TGTGCCAGCATGGGTGGGGAGGACTATGGCTACACCTTC.

This chain joins TRBV27 and TRBJ2-1, with 8 bases that match TRBD1. From germline, CDR1 is MNHEY and CDR2 SMNVEV (reference sequence). The V and J ends lost 5 bases and 2 bases, in that order; junction bases with no gene match: 5. The CDR3 contains 15 residues. The CDR3 is CASSPQGATYNEQFF. The CDR3 nucleotides read TGTGCCAGCAGTCCTCAGGGGGCCACCTACAATGAGCAGTTCTTC.

This sequence joins TRBV19 and TRBJ2-3; D is ambiguous. V gave up 5 bases and J gave up 0 bases, with 6 bases separating them. Germline values: CDR1 LNHDA, CDR2 SQIVND (reference sequence). The CDR3 runs to 13 residues. The CDR3 region is CASSPGSTDTQYF. CDR3 in DNA: TGTGCCAGTAGTCCCGGGAGCACAGATACGCAGTATTTT.

This clone was detected only once. The chain links TRBV27 to TRBJ1-3; no reliable D call. CDR3 length: 16 residues. Germline V gives CDR1 MNHEY, CDR2 SMNVEV (reference sequence). Trimming left V 0 bases short and J 0 bases short, with 9 bases between. The CDR3 bases are TGTGCCAGCAGTTTATCTGGCGGGGACTCTGGAAACACCATATATTTT. Translating gives CASSLSGGDSGNTIYF.

The V call is TRBV6-6, the J call TRBJ1-4; D might be TRBD1 (6 bases). The CDR3 covers 13 residues. Trimming stripped 6 bases from V and 8 bases from J, with 13 bases between. The V gene's germline CDR1 is MNHNY and CDR2 SVGAGI (reference sequence). DNA for the CDR3: TGTGCCAGCAGGACGCAGGGGACCGAAAAACTGTTTTTT. Protein product: CASRTQGTEKLFF.

The chain is built from TRBV6-6 and TRBJ2-1, with 7 bases matching TRBD1. The germline gives CDR1 MNHNY, CDR2 SVGAGI (reference sequence). V was pared by 6 bases and J by 3 bases, with 8 bases of the junction left unmatched. The CDR3 spans 15 residues. For the CDR3, the DNA is TGTGCCAGCAGGACGGGACAGAGCAACTACAATGAGCAGTTCTTC. Its protein product is CASRTGQSNYNEQFF.